This T cell receptor (beta chain) was observed in a study of cytomegalovirus exposure and HLA in healthy donors. Study information: There were about 86 million unique TCRs (from HLA-typed donors) in an early data release. Study outcomes and limitations: It was likely that a cluster of highly shared sequence variants was a sequencing artifact. Per a later analysis, HLA-associated TCR beta chains showed more clonal expansion than other, equally common TCR beta chains. Reports credit the classifier with highly specific, highly sensitive diagnosis of cytomegalovirus status.

In the case of this clone: The target antigen is unknown.

The PCR ran on 60 Vbeta and 13 Jbeta primers. Profiling relied on immunoSEQ multiplex PCR, and the TCRdb table lists in-frame clones only, not all of them. Among 100,000 to 120,000 clones listed, around 86% were seen once. Germline assignment: CDR1 SGHVS and CDR2 FQNEAQ. V lost 3 bases to trimming and J lost 3 bases; unmatched junction nucleotides: 1. This CDR3 comprises 14 residues. The clonotype comes from a man aged 30-40 years in good health and CMV-seropositive. Sequencing was carried out using PBMCs. The rearrangement joins TRBV7-8 to TRBJ1-3; 8 bases fit TRBD1. The CDR3 DNA reads TGTGCCAGCAGCTTTGGACAGGGTGGAAACACCATATATTTT. It codes for CASSFGQGGNTIYF.